This is a list of T cell receptor beta chains from one sample in a study of blood T cell repertoires in COVID-19. Profiling relied on immunoSEQ multiplex PCR, and the TCRdb table lists in-frame clones only, not all of them. The sample comprises some 400,000 clones, 80% to 95% of which are singletons, and 0.86% rests with the top ten. The sequenced sample was PBMCs or T cells enriched from blood (not recorded which). The receptors originated from a woman between 40 and 55 years old who had been exposed to COVID-19. The conserved cysteine and the conserved F or W are not part of the CDR3 here. The D gene is left open where the match is weak.

D gene	J gene	V gene	CDR3 protein
.	TRBJ1-2	TRBV10-2	ASSRGMDYGYT
.	TRBJ1-5	TRBV30	AWSPAGGLYQPQH
.	TRBJ1-2	TRBV29-1	SAAQGVNYGYT
TRBD2	TRBJ2-1	TRBV7-3	ASSASSGRGDEQF
TRBD1	TRBJ2-2	TRBV7-9	ASSSQGAGNTGELF
.	TRBJ1-2	TRBV7-2	ASSPDGGIGYGYT
.	TRBJ2-1	TRBV15	ATSREHGYNEQF
.	TRBJ2-7	TRBV27	ASSLSPGGEQY
.	TRBJ2-5	TRBV28	ASTETGRGAEETQY
.	TRBJ1-3	TRBV30	AWSTPDSSGNTIY
TRBD1	TRBJ1-2	TRBV10-1	ASSEVDRGRVPNYGYT
.	TRBJ1-6	TRBV2	ASSEALRNSPLH
TRBD1	TRBJ2-7	TRBV19	ASSSLTGGYEQY
.	TRBJ1-5	TRBV30	AWGNGGNQPQH
TRBD1	TRBJ1-2	TRBV5-4	ASSHPTGVDYGYT
TRBD1	TRBJ1-5	TRBV10-2	ASKGQGGGQPQH
TRBD2	TRBJ2-7	TRBV7-2	ASSGTSGSHREQY
TRBD1	TRBJ1-1	TRBV6-2/TRBV6-3	ASSHRGGVDTEAF
TRBD2	TRBJ2-1	TRBV19	ASSKVSGVGSYNEQF
TRBD1	TRBJ2-1	TRBV24-1	ATSVGTGLIHEQF
.	TRBJ1-2	TRBV23-1	ASSQSTGYDNYGYT
.	TRBJ1-1	TRBV9	ASSPYLNTEAF
TRBD1	TRBJ2-2	TRBV7-8	ASSTRTGRNTGELF
.	TRBJ2-5	TRBV9	ASSVDGGFQETQY
TRBD1	TRBJ1-2	TRBV19	ASSGSQGAYGYT
TRBD2	TRBJ2-7	TRBV18	ASSPGGLAGEQY
.	TRBJ2-3	TRBV5-5	ASSSSTGFLFGFVTDTQY
.	TRBJ1-1	TRBV21-1	ASSKLQALEAF
.	TRBJ1-5	TRBV7-2	ASSPGGGNQPQH
TRBD2	TRBJ2-1	TRBV6-2/TRBV6-3	ASSRLAGVTNEQF
.	TRBJ1-1	TRBV19	ASTRMNTEAF
TRBD2	TRBJ2-7	TRBV18	ASSSIAGEQY
.	TRBJ1-1	TRBV4-3	ASSQESTNTEAF
.	TRBJ2-7	TRBV5-6	ASSLGVAYEQY
.	TRBJ2-7	TRBV30	AWSTASYEQY
.	TRBJ1-2	TRBV19	ASSMLGSVDYGYT
TRBD1	TRBJ1-1	TRBV3-1/TRBV3-2	ASSEGASNTEAF
.	TRBJ2-1	TRBV24-1	ATSDPDLGSYNEQF
.	TRBJ1-2	TRBV20-1	SARVGVGYT